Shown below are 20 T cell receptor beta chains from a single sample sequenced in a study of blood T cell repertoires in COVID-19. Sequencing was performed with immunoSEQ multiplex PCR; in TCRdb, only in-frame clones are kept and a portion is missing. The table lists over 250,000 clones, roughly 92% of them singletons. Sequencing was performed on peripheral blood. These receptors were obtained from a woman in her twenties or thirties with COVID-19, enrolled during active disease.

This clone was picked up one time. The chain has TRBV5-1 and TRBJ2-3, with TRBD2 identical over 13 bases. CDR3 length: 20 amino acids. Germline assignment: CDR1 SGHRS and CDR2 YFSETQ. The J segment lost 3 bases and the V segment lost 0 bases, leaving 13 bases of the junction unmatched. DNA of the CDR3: TGCGCCAGCAGCTTGGGTAGGGACAGAGCGGGACTAGCGGGAACAGATACGCAGTATTTT. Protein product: CASSLGRDRAGLAGTDTQYF.

The CDR3 protein is CASSFRGPNTEAFF. Written as DNA, the CDR3 is TGTGCCAGCAGCTTCAGGGGACCGAACACTGAAGCTTTCTTT. The chain joins TRBV11-3 to TRBJ1-1; TRBD1 might be the D (6 bases). CDR1 is SGHNT, CDR2 YENEEA, per germline. This CDR3 contains 14 residues. The germline V and J ends were trimmed by 3 bases and 1 base, with 9 bases remaining between them.

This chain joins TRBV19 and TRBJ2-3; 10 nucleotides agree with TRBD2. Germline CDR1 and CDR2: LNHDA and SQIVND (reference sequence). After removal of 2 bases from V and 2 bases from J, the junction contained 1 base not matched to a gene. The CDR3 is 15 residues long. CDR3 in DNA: TGTGCCAGTAGTATACTAGCGGGAGTCACAGATACGCAGTATTTT. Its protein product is CASSILAGVTDTQYF.

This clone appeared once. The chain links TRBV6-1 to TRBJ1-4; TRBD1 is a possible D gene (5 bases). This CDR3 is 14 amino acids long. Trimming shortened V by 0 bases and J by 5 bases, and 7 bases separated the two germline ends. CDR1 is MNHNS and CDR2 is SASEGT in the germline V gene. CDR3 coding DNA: TGTGCCAGCAGTGAAGCGGGGCTCAATGAAAAACTGTTTTTT. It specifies CASSEAGLNEKLFF.

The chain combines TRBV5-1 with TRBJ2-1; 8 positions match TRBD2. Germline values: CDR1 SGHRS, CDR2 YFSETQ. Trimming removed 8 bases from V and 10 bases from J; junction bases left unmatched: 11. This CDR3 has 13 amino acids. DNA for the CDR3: TGCGCCAGTTCGAGAAGCGGGAGCGAAGAGCAGTTCTTC. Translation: CASSRSGSEEQFF. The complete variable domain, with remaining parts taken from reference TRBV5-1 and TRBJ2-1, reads KAGVTQTPRYLIKTRGQQVTLSCSPISGHRSVSWYQQTPGQGLQFLFEYFSETQRNKGNFPGRFSGRQFSNSRSEMNVSTLELGDSALYLCASSRSGSEEQFFGPGTRLTVL.

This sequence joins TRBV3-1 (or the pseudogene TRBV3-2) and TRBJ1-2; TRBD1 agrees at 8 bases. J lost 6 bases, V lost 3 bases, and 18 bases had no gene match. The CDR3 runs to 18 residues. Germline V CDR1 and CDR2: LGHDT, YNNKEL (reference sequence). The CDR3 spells CASSHEGGTGRPFNGYTF. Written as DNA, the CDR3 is TGTGCCAGCAGCCATGAGGGGGGGACAGGCCGTCCGTTTAATGGCTACACCTTC.

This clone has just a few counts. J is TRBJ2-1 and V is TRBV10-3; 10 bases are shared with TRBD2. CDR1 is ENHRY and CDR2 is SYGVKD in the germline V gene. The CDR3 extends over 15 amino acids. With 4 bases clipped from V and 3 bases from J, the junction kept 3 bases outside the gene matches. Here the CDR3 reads CAISASGRDYNEQFF. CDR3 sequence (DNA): TGTGCCATCAGTGCAAGCGGGAGGGACTACAATGAGCAGTTCTTC.

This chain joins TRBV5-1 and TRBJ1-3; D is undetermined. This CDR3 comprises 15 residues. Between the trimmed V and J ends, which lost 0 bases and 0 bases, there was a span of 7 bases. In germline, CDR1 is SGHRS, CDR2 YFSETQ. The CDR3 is CASSLDTGSGNTIYF. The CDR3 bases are TGCGCCAGCAGCTTGGATACGGGCTCTGGAAACACCATATATTTT.

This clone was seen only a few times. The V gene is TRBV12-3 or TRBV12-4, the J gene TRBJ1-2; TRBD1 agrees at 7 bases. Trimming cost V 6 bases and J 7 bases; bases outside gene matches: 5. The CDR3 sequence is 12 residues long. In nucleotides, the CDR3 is TGTGCCAGCAGGACAGGGAGAAGTGGCTACACCTTC. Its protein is CASRTGRSGYTF.

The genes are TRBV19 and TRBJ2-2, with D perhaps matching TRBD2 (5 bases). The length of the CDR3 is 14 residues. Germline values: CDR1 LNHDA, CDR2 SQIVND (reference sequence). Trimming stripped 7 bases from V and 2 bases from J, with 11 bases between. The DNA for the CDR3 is TGTGCCAGTACCTCGGGGTCCAACACCGGGGAGCTGTTTTTT. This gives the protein CASTSGSNTGELFF.

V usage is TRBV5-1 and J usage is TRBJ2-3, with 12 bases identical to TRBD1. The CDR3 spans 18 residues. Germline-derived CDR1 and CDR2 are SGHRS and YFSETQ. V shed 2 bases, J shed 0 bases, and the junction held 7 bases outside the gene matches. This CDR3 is CASSFPGQGATSTDTQYF. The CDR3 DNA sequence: TGCGCCAGCAGCTTTCCGGGACAGGGGGCCACTAGCACAGATACGCAGTATTTT.

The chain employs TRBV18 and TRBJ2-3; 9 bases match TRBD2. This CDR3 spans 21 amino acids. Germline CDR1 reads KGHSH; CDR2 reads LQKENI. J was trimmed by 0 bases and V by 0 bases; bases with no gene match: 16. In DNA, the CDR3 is TGTGCCAGCTCACCACCGAGAACAGCGGGAGGAACGGCCCGGAGCACAGATACGCAGTATTTT. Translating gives CASSPPRTAGGTARSTDTQYF.

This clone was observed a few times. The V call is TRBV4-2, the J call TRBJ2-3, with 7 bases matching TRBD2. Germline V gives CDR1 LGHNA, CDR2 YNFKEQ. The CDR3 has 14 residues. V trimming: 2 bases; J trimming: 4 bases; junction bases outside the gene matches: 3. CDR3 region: CASSQMTSSDTQYF. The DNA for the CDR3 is TGTGCCAGCAGCCAAATGACTAGCTCAGATACGCAGTATTTT.

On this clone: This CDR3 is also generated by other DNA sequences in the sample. CDR3 nucleotide sequence: TGCGCCAGCAGCTTGACTAGCGGAGAGTACAATGAGCAGTTCTTC. Its protein product is CASSLTSGEYNEQFF. The rearrangement links TRBV5-1 to TRBJ2-1; 8 bases are shared with TRBD2. Trimming took 1 base from V and 4 from J; bases not matched to a gene: 4. This CDR3 has 15 amino acids. Germline V CDR1 and CDR2: SGHRS, YFSETQ.

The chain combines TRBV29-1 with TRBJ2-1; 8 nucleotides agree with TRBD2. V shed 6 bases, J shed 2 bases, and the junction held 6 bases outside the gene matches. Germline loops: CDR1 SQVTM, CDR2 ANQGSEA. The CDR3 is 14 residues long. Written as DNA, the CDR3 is TGCAGCGTGCTGGGAGCGGGGGCCTACAATGAGCAGTTCTTC. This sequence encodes CSVLGAGAYNEQFF.

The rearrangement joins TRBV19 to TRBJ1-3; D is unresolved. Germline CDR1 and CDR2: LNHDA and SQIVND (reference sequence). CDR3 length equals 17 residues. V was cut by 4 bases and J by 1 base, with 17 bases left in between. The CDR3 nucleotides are TGTGCCAGTAGTACCATTTATAGTAGAAGTTCTGGAAACACCATATATTTT. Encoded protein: CASSTIYSRSSGNTIYF.

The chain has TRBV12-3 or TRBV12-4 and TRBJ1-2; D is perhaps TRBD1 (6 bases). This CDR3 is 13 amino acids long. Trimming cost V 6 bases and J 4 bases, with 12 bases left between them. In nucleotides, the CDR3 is TGTGCCAGCAGCCCCGGACAGAGCTATGGCTACACCTTC. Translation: CASSPGQSYGYTF.

CDR3 coding DNA: TGTGCCAGCAGTCAAGCGGGAGGGCCTGGAGAGACCCAGTACTTC. Translated, it gives CASSQAGGPGETQYF. V gene TRBV25-1 combines with J gene TRBJ2-5, with 10 bases fitting TRBD2. Trimming took 5 bases from V and 4 from J; bases not matched to a gene: 7. CDR3 length: 15 residues. Germline CDR1 MGHDK, CDR2 SYGVNS. Looking up the rest from reference TRBV25-1 and TRBJ2-5 gives the full variable domain: EADIYQTPRYLVIGTGKKITLECSQTMGHDKMYWYQQDPGMELHLIHYSYGVNSTEKGDLSSESTVSRIRTEHFPLTLESARPSHTSQYLCASSQAGGPGETQYFGPGTRLLVL.

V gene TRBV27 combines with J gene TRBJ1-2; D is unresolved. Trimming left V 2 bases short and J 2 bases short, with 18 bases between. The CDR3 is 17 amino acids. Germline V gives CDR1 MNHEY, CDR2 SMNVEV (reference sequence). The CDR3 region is CASSLLTRQYRNYGYTF. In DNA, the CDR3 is TGTGCCAGCAGTTTACTTACACGACAATACCGCAACTATGGCTACACCTTC.

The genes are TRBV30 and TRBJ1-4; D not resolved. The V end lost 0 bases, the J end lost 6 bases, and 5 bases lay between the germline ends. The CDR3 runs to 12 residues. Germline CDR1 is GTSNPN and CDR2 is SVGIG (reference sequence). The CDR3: CAWSVEDEKLFF. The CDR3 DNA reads TGTGCCTGGAGTGTAGAGGATGAAAAACTGTTTTTT.